This T cell receptor beta chain stems from a study of blood T cells in healthy people across ages (dated by TCRdb to 2014 to 2015). Context from the whole study: In model experiments, roughly one uniquely barcoded TCR beta cDNA molecule per two T cells was captured by template switching. The donors were divided into four age groups: young (average approximately 15 years), middle-aged (about 41), aged (approximately 59) and long-lived (82). Using the same blood draw, the study looked at two additional independent replicas of 1 million unique cDNA reads for two donors, one aged 18 to 29 and the other aged 80 or older. To track age-related changes in TCR beta repertoire diversity, the study relied on deep sequencing normalized with unique cDNA molecular identifiers. To avoid experimental bias, donors of different ages were randomly spread across the sequencing lanes.

Study-wide findings and limitations: A strong correlation was found between observed TCR beta diversity and the percentage of naive T cells measured by flow cytometry. Observed TCR beta diversity per million T cells fell roughly linearly with age, and a significant reduction was already apparent by age around 40. The CMV infection status of donors was not known, potentially confounding age-related changes in expanded clonotypes. Bulk unsorted PBMC profiling prevented conclusive comparison of naive and antigen-experienced compartments. Estimates of total diversity based on one million sequenced T cells were considered lower bounds and underestimates. Compared with the aged group, the long-lived group had more naive CD4+ T cells, fewer expanded clones and increased TCR diversity, a pattern suggesting age selection.

As encoded in the germline V gene, CDR1 is SQVTM while CDR2 is ANQGSEA. Taken from cysteine to phenylalanine, the CDR3 has 15 residues. Solely the CDR3 DNA is kept, with 45 bases framed from the first base. V is reduced by 7 bases and J by 4 bases, leaving a spacing of 19 bases between them. Library preparation employed 5' RACE. The sequencer listed for this sample is Illumina HiSeq 2500. A second PCR of roughly 7 to 11 cycles was performed with a sample-barcoded 5' primer and a J-beta primer mix. A unique molecular identifier was introduced onto each TCR beta cDNA molecule by a template-switch 5' adaptor carrying 12 random nucleotides. Each sample yielded at least 3 million CDR3-containing paired-end reads. The Mint cDNA synthesis kit, primed by a TRBC-specific oligonucleotide, was used to synthesize first-strand cDNA from all RNA. Following uracil-DNA glycosylase treatment, all cDNA underwent a first 18-cycle PCR with the universal primers M1SS and BC2_uni_R. The study's processing was this. Normalization of each sample was performed by random selection of 1 million high-quality reads, each carrying a distinct molecular identifier. Reads sharing molecular identifiers were discarded rather than binned into consensus sequences. MiTCR, with a Q25 quality threshold and the strictest error-elimination algorithm, was used for CDR3 identification, clonotype clustering and error correction. A nonparametric unseen species model with Euler transformation was used to estimate a lower bound on total TCR beta diversity. TCRdb reran the public reads through fastp at Q25 and MiXCR, keeping productive beta chains. For every CDR3 protein sequence, its rows merge into one entry that carries the most common genes and DNA. The V and J calls were determined by TCRdb, not by the authors. The sample includes under 1,000,000 distinct CDR3 sequences, with 46% observed a single time. About a sixth of the sample lies in the top ten.

There are a few counts of this clonotype. This receptor's antigen is unknown. Per-base quality was not reported, and no clone a single base away is much larger than it. Systemically healthy Caucasian individuals from Russia, approximately 39 in total and aged about 6 to 100 years, were included as donors. About 10 milliliters of peripheral blood were drawn from each donor into EDTA-treated Vacutainer tubes. PBMCs were isolated by Ficoll-Paque density-gradient centrifugation, with at least 7 million obtained per sample. Total RNA, at least 5 micrograms per sample, was extracted from PBMCs with Trizol reagent. Naive CD45RAhigh/CD27high T cell percentages were measured by flow cytometry on a PBMC aliquot from every donor.

This receptor was obtained from an older man in good health. The chain employs TRBV29-1 and TRBJ2-2; TRBD2 might be the D gene, on 6 matching bases. Material for sequencing was blood. CDR3 region: CSATGVAGFTGELFF. The nucleotide sequence is TGCAGCGCCACCGGGGTGGCGGGGTTCACCGGGGAGCTGTTTTTT.